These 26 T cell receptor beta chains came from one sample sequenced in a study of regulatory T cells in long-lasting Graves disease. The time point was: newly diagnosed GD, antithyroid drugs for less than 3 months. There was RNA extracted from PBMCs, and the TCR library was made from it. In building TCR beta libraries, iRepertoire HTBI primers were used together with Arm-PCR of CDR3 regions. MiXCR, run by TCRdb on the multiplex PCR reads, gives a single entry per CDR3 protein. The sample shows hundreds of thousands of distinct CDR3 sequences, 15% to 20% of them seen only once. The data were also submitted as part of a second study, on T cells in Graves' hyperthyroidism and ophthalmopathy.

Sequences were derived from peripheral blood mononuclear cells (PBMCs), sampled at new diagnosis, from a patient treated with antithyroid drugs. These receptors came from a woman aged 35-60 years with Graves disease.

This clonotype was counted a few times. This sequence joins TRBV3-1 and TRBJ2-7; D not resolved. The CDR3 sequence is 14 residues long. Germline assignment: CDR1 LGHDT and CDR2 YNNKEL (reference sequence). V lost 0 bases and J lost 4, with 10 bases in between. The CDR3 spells CASSQEPSVYEQYF. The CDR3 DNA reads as TGTGCCAGCAGCCAAGAACCGAGTGTGTACGAGCAGTACTTC.

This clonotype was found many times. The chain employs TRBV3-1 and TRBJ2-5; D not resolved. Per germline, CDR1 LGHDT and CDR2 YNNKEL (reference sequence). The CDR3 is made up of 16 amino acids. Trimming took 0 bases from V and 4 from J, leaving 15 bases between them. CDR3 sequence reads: CASSQDRGATGETQYF. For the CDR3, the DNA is TGTGCCAGCAGCCAAGATCGAGGAGCTACGGGAGAGACCCAGTACTTC.

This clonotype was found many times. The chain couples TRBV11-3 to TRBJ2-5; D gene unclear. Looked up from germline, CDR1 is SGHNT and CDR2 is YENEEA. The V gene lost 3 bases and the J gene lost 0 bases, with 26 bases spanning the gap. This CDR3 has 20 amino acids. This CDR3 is CASSLALWSRNRRNQETQYF. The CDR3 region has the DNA TGTGCCAGCAGCTTGGCCCTGTGGTCGAGGAATAGACGGAACCAAGAGACCCAGTACTTC.

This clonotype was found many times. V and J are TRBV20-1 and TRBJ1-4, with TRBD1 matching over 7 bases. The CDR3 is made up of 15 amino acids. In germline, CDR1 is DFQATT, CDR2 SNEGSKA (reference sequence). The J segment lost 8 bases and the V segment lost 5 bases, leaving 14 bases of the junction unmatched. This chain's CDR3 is CSAPRLTGSNEKLFF. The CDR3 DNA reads TGCAGTGCTCCACGGCTGACAGGGTCGAACGAAAAACTGTTTTTT.

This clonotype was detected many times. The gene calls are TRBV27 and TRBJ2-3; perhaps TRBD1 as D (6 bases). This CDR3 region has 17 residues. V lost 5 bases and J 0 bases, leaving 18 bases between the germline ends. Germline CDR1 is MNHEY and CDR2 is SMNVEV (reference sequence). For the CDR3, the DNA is TGTGCCAGCAGTGACAGACCGGGACACCCAAGCACAGATACGCAGTATTTT. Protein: CASSDRPGHPSTDTQYF.

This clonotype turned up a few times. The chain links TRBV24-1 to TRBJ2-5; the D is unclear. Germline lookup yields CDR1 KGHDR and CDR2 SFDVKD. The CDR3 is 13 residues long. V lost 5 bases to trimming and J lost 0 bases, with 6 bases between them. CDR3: CATSGSDQETQYF. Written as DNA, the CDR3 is TGTGCCACCAGTGGCAGCGACCAAGAGACCCAGTACTTC.

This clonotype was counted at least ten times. CDR3 residues: CASSIGTENTEAFF. DNA for the CDR3: TGTGCCAGCAGTATTGGGACAGAGAACACTGAAGCTTTCTTT. The chain uses TRBV6-1 and TRBJ1-1; 7 bases align to TRBD1. Looked up from germline, CDR1 is MNHNS and CDR2 is SASEGT. The CDR3 covers 14 residues. The V gene end was trimmed by 5 bases and the J gene end by 1 base; junction bases not matched to a gene: 4.

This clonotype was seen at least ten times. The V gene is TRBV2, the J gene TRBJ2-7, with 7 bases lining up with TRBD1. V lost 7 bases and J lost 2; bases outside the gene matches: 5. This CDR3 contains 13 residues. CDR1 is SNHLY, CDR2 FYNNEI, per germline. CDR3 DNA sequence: TGTGCCAGCAACCCCGACAGGGCCTACGAGCAGTACTTC. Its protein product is CASNPDRAYEQYF. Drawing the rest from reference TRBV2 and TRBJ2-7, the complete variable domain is EPEVTQTPSHQVTQMGQEVILRCVPISNHLYFYWYRQILGQKVEFLVSFYNNEISEKSEIFDDQFSVERPDGSNFTLKIRSTKLEDSAMYFCASNPDRAYEQYFGPGTRLTVT.

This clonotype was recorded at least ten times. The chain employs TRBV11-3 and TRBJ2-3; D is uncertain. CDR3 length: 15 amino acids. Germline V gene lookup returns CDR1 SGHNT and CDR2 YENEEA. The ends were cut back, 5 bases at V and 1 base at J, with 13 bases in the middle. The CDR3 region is CASSPTVGGTDTQYF. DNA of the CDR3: TGTGCCAGCAGCCCTACGGTTGGAGGCACAGATACGCAGTATTTT. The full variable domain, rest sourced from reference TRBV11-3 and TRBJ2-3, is EAGVVQSPRYKIIEKKQPVAFWCNPISGHNTLYWYLQNLGQGPELLIRYENEEAVDDSQLPKDRFSAERLKGVDSTLKIQPAELGDSAVYLCASSPTVGGTDTQYFGPGTRLTVL.

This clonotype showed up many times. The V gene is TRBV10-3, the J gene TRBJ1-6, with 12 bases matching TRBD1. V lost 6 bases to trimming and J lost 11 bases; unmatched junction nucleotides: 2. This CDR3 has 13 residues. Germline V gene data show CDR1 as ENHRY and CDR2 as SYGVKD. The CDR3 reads CAIRGQGATPLHF. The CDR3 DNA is TGTGCCATCAGGGGACAGGGGGCTACACCCCTCCACTTT.

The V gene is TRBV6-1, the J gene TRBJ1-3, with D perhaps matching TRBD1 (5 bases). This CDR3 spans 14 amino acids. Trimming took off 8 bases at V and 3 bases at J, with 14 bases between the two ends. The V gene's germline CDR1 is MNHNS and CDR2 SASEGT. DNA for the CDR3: TGTGCCAGCTCCGAACAGGCAGGTGGAAACACCATATATTTT. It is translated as CASSEQAGGNTIYF.

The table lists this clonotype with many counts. The CDR3 DNA sequence: TGCAGTGCTAGAGCAGGGAACACTGAAGCTTTCTTT. Translation gives CSARAGNTEAFF. J is TRBJ1-1 and V is TRBV20-1; D not resolved. This CDR3 is built from 12 residues. Germline CDR1 reads DFQATT; CDR2 reads SNEGSKA (reference sequence). V lost 1 base and J lost 1, with 4 bases in between.

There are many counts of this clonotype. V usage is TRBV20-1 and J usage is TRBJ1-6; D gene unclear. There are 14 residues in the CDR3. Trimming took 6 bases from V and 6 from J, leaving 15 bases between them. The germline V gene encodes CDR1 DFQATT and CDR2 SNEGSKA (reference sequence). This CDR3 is CSALVGMGNSPLHF. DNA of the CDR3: TGCAGTGCCCTGGTGGGGATGGGTAATTCACCCCTCCACTTT.

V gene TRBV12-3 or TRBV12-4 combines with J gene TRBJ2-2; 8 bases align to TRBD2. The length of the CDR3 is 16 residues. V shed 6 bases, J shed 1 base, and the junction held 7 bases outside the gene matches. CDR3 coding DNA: TGTGCCAGCAGAATCGGACTAGCTCAGAACACCGGGGAGCTGTTTTTT. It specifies CASRIGLAQNTGELFF.

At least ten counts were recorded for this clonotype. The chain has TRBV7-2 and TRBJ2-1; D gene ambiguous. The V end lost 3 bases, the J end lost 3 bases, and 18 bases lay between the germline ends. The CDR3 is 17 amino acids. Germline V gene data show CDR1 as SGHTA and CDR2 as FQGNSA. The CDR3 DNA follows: TGTGCCAGCAGCTTGCAACCGGGTCAAGCCTTCTACAATGAGCAGTTCTTC. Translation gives CASSLQPGQAFYNEQFF.

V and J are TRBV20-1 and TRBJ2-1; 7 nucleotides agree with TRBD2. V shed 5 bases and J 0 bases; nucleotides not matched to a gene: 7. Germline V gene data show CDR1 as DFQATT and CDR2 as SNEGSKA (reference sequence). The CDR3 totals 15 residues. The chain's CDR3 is CSAGGAGSSYNEQFF. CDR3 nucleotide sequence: TGCAGTGCTGGAGGAGCGGGGAGCTCCTACAATGAGCAGTTCTTC.

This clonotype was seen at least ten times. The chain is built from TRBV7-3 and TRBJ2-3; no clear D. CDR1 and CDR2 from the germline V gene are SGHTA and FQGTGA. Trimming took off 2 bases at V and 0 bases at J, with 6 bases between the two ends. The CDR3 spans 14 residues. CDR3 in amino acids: CASSLSFSTDTQYF. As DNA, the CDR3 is TGTGCCAGCAGCTTATCCTTTAGCACAGATACGCAGTATTTT.

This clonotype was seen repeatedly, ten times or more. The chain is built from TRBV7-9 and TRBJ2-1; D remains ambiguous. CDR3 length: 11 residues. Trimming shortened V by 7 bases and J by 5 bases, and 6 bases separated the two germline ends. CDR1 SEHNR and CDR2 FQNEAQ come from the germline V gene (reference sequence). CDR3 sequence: CASILDNEQFF. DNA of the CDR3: TGTGCCAGCATCCTGGACAATGAGCAGTTCTTC.

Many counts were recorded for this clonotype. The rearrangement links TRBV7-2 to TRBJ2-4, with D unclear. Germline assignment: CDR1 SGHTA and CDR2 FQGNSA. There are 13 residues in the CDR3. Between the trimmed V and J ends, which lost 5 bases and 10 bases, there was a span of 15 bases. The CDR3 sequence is CASSPPMGLIQYF. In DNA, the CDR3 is TGTGCCAGCAGCCCTCCGATGGGCCTGATTCAGTACTTC.

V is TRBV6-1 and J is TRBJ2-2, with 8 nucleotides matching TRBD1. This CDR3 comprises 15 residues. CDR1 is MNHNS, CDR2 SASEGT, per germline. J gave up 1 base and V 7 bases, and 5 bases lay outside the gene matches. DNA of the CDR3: TGTGCCAGCAAATCGGGACAGGTGAACACCGGGGAGCTGTTTTTT. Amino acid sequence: CASKSGQVNTGELFF.

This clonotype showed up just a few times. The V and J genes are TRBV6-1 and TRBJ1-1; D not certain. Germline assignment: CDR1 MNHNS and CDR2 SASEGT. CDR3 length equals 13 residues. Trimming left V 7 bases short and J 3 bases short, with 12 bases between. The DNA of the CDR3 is TGTGCCAGCAATCGGGGAGGCGACACTGAAGCTTTCTTT. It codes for CASNRGGDTEAFF.

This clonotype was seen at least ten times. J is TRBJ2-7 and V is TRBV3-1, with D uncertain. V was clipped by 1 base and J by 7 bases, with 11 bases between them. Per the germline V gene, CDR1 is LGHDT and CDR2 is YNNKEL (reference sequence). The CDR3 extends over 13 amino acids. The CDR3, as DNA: TGTGCCAGCAGCCAAGCTCACAGCCGTGAGCAGTACTTC. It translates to CASSQAHSREQYF.

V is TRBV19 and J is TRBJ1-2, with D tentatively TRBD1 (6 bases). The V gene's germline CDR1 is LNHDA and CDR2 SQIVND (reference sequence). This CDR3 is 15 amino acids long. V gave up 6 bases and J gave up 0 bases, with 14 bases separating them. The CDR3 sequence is CASSTYGTTNYGYTF. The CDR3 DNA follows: TGTGCCAGTAGCACATACGGGACAACTAACTATGGCTACACCTTC.

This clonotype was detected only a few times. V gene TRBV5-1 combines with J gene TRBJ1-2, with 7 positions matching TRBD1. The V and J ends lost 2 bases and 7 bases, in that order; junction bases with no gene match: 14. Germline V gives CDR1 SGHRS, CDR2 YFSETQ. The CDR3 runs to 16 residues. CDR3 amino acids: CASSFGLLGQEGGYTF. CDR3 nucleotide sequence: TGCGCCAGCAGCTTTGGACTTCTAGGACAGGAGGGTGGCTACACCTTC. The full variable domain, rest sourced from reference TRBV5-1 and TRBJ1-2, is KAGVTQTPRYLIKTRGQQVTLSCSPISGHRSVSWYQQTPGQGLQFLFEYFSETQRNKGNFPGRFSGRQFSNSRSEMNVSTLELGDSALYLCASSFGLLGQEGGYTFGSGTRLTVV.

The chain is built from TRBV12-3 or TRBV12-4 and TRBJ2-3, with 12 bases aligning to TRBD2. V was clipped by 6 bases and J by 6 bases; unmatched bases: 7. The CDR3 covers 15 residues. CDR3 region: CASSRSSGGADTQYF. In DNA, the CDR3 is TGTGCCAGCAGCCGGTCTAGCGGGGGGGCGGATACGCAGTATTTT.

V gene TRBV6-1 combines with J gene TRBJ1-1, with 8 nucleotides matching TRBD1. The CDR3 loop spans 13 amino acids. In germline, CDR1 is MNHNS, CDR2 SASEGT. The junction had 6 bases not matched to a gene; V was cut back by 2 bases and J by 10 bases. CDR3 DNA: TGTGCCAGCAGTGAACAGGGGGCGAAGACAGCTTTCTTT. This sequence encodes CASSEQGAKTAFF.